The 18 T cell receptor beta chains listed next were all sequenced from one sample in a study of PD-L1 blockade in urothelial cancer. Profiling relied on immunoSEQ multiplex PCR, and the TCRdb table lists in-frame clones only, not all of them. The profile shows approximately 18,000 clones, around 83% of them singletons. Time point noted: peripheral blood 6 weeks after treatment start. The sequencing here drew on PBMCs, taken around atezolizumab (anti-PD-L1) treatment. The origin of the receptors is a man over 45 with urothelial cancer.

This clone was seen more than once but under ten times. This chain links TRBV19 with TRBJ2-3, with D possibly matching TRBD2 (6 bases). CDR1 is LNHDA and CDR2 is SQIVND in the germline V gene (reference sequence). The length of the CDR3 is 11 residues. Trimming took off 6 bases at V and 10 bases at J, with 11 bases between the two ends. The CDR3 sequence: CASREGWAQYF. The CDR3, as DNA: TGTGCCAGTAGGGAGGGCTGGGCGCAGTATTTT.

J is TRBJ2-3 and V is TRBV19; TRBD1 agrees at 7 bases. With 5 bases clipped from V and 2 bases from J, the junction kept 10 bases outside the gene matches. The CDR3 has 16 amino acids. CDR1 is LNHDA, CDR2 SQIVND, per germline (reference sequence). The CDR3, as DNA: TGTGCCAGTAGTCCTGGAACAGGGGTAGACACAGATACGCAGTATTTT. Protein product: CASSPGTGVDTDTQYF.

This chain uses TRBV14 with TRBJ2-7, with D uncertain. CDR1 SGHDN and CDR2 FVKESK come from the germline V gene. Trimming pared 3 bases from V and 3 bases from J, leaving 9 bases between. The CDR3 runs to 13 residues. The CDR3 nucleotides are TGTGCCAGCAGCCAGGGCCGGATCTACGAGCAGTACGTC. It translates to CASSQGRIYEQYV.

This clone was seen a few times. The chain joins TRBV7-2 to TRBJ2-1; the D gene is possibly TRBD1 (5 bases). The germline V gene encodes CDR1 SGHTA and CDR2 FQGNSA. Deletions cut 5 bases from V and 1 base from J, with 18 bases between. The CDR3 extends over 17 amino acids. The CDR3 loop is CASSPNPWTTSYNEQFF. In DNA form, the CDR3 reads TGTGCCAGCAGCCCCAACCCTTGGACAACTTCCTACAATGAGCAGTTCTTC.

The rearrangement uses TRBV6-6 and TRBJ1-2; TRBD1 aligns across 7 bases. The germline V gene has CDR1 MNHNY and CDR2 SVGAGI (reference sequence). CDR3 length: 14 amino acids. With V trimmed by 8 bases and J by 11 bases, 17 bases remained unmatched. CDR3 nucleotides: TGTGCCAGCCGGGGCGACAGGGACTCGACGGGATACACCTTC. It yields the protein CASRGDRDSTGYTF.

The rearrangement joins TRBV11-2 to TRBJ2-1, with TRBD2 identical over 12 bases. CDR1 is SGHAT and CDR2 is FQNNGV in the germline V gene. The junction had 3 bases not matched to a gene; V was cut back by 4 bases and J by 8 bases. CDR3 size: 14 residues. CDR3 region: CASSSGTSGHEQFF. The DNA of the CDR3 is TGTGCCAGCAGCTCCGGGACTAGCGGGCATGAGCAGTTCTTC.

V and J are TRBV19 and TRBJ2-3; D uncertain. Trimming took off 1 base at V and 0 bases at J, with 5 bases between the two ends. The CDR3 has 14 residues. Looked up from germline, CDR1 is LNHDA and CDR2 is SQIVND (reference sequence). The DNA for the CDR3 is TGTGCCAGTAGTATAGGTTCAAGCACAGATACGCAGTATTTT. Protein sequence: CASSIGSSTDTQYF.

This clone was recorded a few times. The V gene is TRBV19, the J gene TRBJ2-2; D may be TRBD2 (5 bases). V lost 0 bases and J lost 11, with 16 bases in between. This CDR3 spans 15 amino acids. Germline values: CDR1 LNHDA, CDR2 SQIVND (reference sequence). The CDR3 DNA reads TGTGCCAGTAGTATAGAGAGCGGATGGGGTGGAGAGCTGTTTTTT. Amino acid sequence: CASSIESGWGGELFF.

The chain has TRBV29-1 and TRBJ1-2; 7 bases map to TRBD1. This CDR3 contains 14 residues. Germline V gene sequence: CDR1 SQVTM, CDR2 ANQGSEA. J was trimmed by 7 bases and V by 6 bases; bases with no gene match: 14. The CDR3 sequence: CSVLLTDRESGYTF. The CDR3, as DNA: TGCAGCGTCCTATTGACCGACAGGGAGAGTGGCTACACCTTC.

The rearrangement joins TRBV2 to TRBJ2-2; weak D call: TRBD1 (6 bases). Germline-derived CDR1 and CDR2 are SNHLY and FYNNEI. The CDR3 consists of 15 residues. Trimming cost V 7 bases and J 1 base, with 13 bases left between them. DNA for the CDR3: TGTGCCAGCATCAAAGAGACAGGGAACACCGGGGAGCTGTTTTTT. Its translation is CASIKETGNTGELFF.

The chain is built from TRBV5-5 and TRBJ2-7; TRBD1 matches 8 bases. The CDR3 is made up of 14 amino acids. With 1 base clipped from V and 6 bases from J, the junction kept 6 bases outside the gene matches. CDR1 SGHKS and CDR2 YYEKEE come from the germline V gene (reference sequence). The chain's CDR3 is CASSLRTGSLEQYF. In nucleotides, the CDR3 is TGTGCCAGCAGCTTGAGGACAGGGTCTCTCGAGCAGTACTTC.

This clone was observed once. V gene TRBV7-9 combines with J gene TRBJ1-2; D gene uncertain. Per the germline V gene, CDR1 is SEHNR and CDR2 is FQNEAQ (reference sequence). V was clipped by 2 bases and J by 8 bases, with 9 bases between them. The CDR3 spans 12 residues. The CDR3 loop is CASSLQSEGYTF. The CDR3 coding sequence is TGTGCCAGCAGCTTACAGTCGGAGGGCTACACCTTC.

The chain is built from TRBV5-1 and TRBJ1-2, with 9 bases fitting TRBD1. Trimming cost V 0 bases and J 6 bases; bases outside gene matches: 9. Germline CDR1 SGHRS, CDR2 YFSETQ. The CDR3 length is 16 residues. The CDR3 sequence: CASSLESLDRGNGYTF. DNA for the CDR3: TGCGCCAGCAGCTTGGAGTCTTTGGACAGGGGTAATGGCTACACCTTC. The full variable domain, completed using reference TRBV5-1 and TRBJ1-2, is KAGVTQTPRYLIKTRGQQVTLSCSPISGHRSVSWYQQTPGQGLQFLFEYFSETQRNKGNFPGRFSGRQFSNSRSEMNVSTLELGDSALYLCASSLESLDRGNGYTFGSGTRLTVV.

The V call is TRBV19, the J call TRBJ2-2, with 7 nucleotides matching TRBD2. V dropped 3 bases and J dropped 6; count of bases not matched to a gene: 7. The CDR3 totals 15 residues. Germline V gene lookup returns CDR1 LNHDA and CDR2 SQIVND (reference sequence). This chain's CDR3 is CASSILSGAPGELFF. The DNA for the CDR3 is TGTGCCAGTAGTATCTTAAGCGGGGCCCCCGGGGAGCTGTTTTTT.

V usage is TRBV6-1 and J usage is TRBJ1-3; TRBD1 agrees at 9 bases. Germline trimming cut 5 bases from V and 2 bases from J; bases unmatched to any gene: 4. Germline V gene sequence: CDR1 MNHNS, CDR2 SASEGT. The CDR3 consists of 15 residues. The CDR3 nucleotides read TGTGCCAGCAGTTTACAGGGGGCGGCTGGAAACACCATATATTTT. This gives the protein CASSLQGAAGNTIYF.

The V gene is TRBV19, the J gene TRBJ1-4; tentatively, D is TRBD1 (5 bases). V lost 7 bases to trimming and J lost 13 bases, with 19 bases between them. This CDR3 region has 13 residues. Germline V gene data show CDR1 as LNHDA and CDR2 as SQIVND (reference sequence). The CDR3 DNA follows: TGTGCCAGTATCCCCTCTGGGGCACCGGGACTGTTTTTT. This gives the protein CASIPSGAPGLFF.

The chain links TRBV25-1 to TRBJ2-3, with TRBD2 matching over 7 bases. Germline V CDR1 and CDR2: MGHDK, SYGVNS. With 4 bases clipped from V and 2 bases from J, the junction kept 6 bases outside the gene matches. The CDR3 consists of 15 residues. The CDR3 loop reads CASSAQRGFTDTQYF. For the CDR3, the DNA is TGTGCCAGCAGTGCGCAGCGGGGTTTCACAGATACGCAGTATTTT. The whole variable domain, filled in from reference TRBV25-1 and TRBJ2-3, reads EADIYQTPRYLVIGTGKKITLECSQTMGHDKMYWYQQDPGMELHLIHYSYGVNSTEKGDLSSESTVSRIRTEHFPLTLESARPSHTSQYLCASSAQRGFTDTQYFGPGTRLTVL.

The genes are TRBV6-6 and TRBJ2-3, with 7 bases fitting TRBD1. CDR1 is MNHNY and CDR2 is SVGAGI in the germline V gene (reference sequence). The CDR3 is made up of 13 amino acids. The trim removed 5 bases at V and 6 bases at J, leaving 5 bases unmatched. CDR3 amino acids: CASSRQGTDTQYF. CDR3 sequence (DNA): TGTGCCAGCAGTCGACAGGGTACCGATACGCAGTATTTT.